The 19 T cell receptor beta chains below come from one sample, sequenced in a study of early T cells in non-severe SARS-CoV-2 infection. TCRdb processed the 5' RACE reads anew with MiXCR; each CDR3 protein has one entry. This table holds some 57,000 distinct CDR3 sequences, roughly 9% found once. Source: whole blood, taken at baseline. These receptors were obtained from an adult who was a healthcare worker with PCR-confirmed SARS-CoV-2 infection or an uninfected control (not recorded which).

The chain has TRBV7-9 and TRBJ1-1; no firm D call. The V and J ends lost 1 base and 6 bases respectively, with 15 bases between them. The CDR3 covers 15 residues. Germline V gene data show CDR1 as SEHNR and CDR2 as FQNEAQ (reference sequence). The CDR3 DNA reads TGTGCCAGCAGCTTAGTTGACGGAGGAAGCTCTGAAGCTTTCTTT. Encoded protein: CASSLVDGGSSEAFF.

This clonotype was seen more than once but under ten times. The chain is built from TRBV11-2 and TRBJ2-5, with 11 bases matching TRBD2. With 1 base clipped from V and 1 base from J, the junction kept 5 bases outside the gene matches. The CDR3 runs 17 residues. Germline V CDR1 and CDR2: SGHAT, FQNNGV. In DNA form, the CDR3 reads TGTGCCAGCAGCTTAGGAGGACTAGCGGGTTTCCAAGAGACCCAGTACTTC. As protein: CASSLGGLAGFQETQYF.

This clonotype showed up just a few times. This chain joins TRBV4-2 and TRBJ2-5, with 9 bases aligning to TRBD1. The CDR3 spans 16 residues. The trim removed 0 bases at V and 4 bases at J, leaving 6 bases unmatched. Germline-derived CDR1 and CDR2 are LGHNA and YNFKEQ. CDR3 sequence: CASSQDLGQGTETQYF. CDR3 sequence (DNA): TGTGCCAGCAGCCAAGACTTAGGACAGGGGACAGAGACCCAGTACTTC.

This clonotype was seen at least ten times. This chain uses TRBV12-3 or TRBV12-4 with TRBJ2-2, with D unresolved. CDR3 length: 14 residues. V lost 8 bases, J lost 4 bases, and 14 bases lay in between. CDR3: CASEDHLGTGELFF. For the CDR3, the DNA is TGTGCCAGCGAAGACCACCTGGGCACCGGGGAGCTGTTTTTT.

This clonotype was recorded many times. The CDR3 region has the DNA TGTGCCAGCAGTTACGAGAGGAACACTGAAGCTTTCTTT. Residues: CASSYERNTEAFF. The V gene is TRBV6-5, the J gene TRBJ1-1; D gene unclear. The length of the CDR3 is 13 residues. Germline-derived CDR1 and CDR2 are MNHEY and SVGAGI. V lost 2 bases and J 1 base, leaving 5 bases between the germline ends.

This chain connects TRBV5-1 to TRBJ2-7, with TRBD1 matching 8 bases. The CDR3 is 14 residues long. V dropped 1 base and J dropped 2; count of bases not matched to a gene: 2. The V gene's germline CDR1 is SGHRS and CDR2 YFSETQ. The CDR3 spells CASSLTQGAYEQYF. The CDR3 DNA reads TGCGCCAGCAGCTTGACACAGGGGGCCTACGAGCAGTACTTC. Using reference TRBV5-1 and TRBJ2-7 for the parts outside the CDR3, the full variable domain is KAGVTQTPRYLIKTRGQQVTLSCSPISGHRSVSWYQQTPGQGLQFLFEYFSETQRNKGNFPGRFSGRQFSNSRSEMNVSTLELGDSALYLCASSLTQGAYEQYFGPGTRLTVT.

The chain links TRBV4-1 to TRBJ2-3, with 9 bases fitting TRBD2. CDR3 size: 16 residues. V trimming: 0 bases; J trimming: 2 bases; junction bases outside the gene matches: 3. Germline V gene sequence: CDR1 MGHRA, CDR2 YSYEKL. For the CDR3, the DNA is TGCGCCAGCAGCCAAGAAGGCGGGAGGGCCACAGATACGCAGTATTTT. Translation: CASSQEGGRATDTQYF.

The chain carries TRBV12-3 or TRBV12-4 and TRBJ1-5; 7 bases line up with TRBD1. Germline trimming cut 5 bases from V and 4 bases from J; bases unmatched to any gene: 5. This CDR3 contains 14 residues. As DNA, the CDR3 is TGTGCCAGCAGTCTCACACAGGGGAATCAGCCCCAGCATTTT. It specifies CASSLTQGNQPQHF.

This clonotype was observed at least ten times. V is TRBV24-1 and J is TRBJ2-2; perhaps TRBD2 as D (6 bases). Germline V gene lookup returns CDR1 KGHDR and CDR2 SFDVKD. V lost 2 bases to trimming and J lost 13 bases, with 16 bases between them. This CDR3 is built from 14 residues. CDR3 in DNA: TGTGCCACCAGTGATTCGGGCGGAGGGAAGGGGCTGTTTTTT. Protein sequence: CATSDSGGGKGLFF.

This clonotype was recorded a few times. The rearrangement links TRBV10-2 to TRBJ1-5, with 9 bases fitting TRBD1. V dropped 2 bases and J dropped 10; count of bases not matched to a gene: 9. The CDR3 consists of 15 residues. CDR1 is WSHSY, CDR2 SAAADI, per germline. In DNA, the CDR3 is TGCGCCAGCAGTGAGGCCGGGACAGGGACCGGTCCCCAGCATTTT. This sequence encodes CASSEAGTGTGPQHF.

The chain carries TRBV6-5 and TRBJ1-5; tentatively, D is TRBD1 (6 bases). This CDR3 is built from 15 residues. CDR1 is MNHEY and CDR2 is SVGAGI in the germline V gene. The V end was cut by 0 bases, the J end by 5 bases, with 11 bases between. Written as DNA, the CDR3 is TGTGCCAGCAGTTACTCTTGGGGGGGCGATCAGCCCCAGCATTTT. Its protein is CASSYSWGGDQPQHF.

In this sample, this clonotype turned up a few times. The gene calls are TRBV29-1 and TRBJ2-5; D is unresolved. V was cut by 7 bases and J by 7 bases, with 13 bases left in between. This CDR3 contains 11 residues. Per the germline V gene, CDR1 is SQVTM and CDR2 is ANQGSEA. The CDR3 reads CSAETLGTQYF. DNA for the CDR3: TGCAGCGCTGAGACATTGGGGACCCAGTACTTC. The full variable domain, completed using reference TRBV29-1 and TRBJ2-5, is SAVISQKPSRDICQRGTSLTIQCQVDSQVTMMFWYRQQPGQSLTLIATANQGSEATYESGFVIDKFPISRPNLTFSTLTVSNMSPEDSSIYLCSAETLGTQYFGPGTRLLVL.

This clonotype was seen at least ten times. The chain couples TRBV4-1 to TRBJ2-5; D may be TRBD2 (5 bases). Germline V gene lookup returns CDR1 MGHRA and CDR2 YSYEKL. The ends were cut back, 0 bases at V and 5 bases at J, with 10 bases in the middle. This CDR3 spans 14 amino acids. The CDR3 region has the DNA TGCGCCAGCAGCCAAGAATCTAGCAGGGAGACCCAGTACTTC. Translated: CASSQESSRETQYF.

This clonotype has ten or more counts. The V and J genes are TRBV4-1 and TRBJ2-1; D gene ambiguous. In germline, CDR1 is MGHRA, CDR2 YSYEKL. This CDR3 spans 16 amino acids. V gave up 1 base and J gave up 7 bases, with 17 bases separating them. The CDR3 DNA sequence: TGCGCCAGCAGCCAAGCCCCGGTGACCGGGTGGAATGAGCAGTTCTTC. Translated, it gives CASSQAPVTGWNEQFF.

This clonotype was observed a few times. The V gene is TRBV20-1, the J gene TRBJ2-3; D is unclear. Germline CDR1 is DFQATT and CDR2 is SNEGSKA (reference sequence). V dropped 3 bases and J dropped 3 bases, with 13 bases sitting between them. The CDR3 runs to 14 residues. The CDR3: CSARVQVFTDTQYF. CDR3 in DNA: TGCAGTGCTAGGGTTCAGGTCTTTACAGATACGCAGTATTTT.

This clonotype has at least ten counts. V and J are TRBV11-1 and TRBJ2-5; D gene ambiguous. Trimming cost V 2 bases and J 5 bases, with 6 bases left between them. The CDR3 spans 12 residues. Looked up from germline, CDR1 is SGHAT and CDR2 is FQDESV (reference sequence). The CDR3 region has the DNA TGTGCCAGCAGCTTAACTACGGAGACCCAGTACTTC. Its translation is CASSLTTETQYF.

Only a few counts were recorded for this clonotype. This rearrangement joins TRBV6-2 or TRBV6-3 to TRBJ2-6, with a possible D match to TRBD2 (5 bases). Between the trimmed V and J ends, which lost 7 bases and 0 bases, there was a span of 7 bases. The germline gives CDR1 MNHEY, CDR2 SVGEGT. The CDR3 runs to 14 residues. CDR3 protein: CASTDYSGANVLTF. CDR3 coding DNA: TGTGCCAGCACCGACTACTCTGGGGCCAACGTCCTGACTTTC.

This clonotype was seen many times. The V and J genes are TRBV2 and TRBJ2-3; TRBD1 might be the D (6 bases). Germline V CDR1 and CDR2: SNHLY, FYNNEI. Trimming removed 6 bases from V and 6 bases from J, with 13 bases in between. This CDR3 has 13 amino acids. CDR3 bases: TGTGCCAGCAGCAAGGGGGTTGCGGATACGCAGTATTTT. This translates into CASSKGVADTQYF.

The rearrangement uses TRBV7-2 and TRBJ2-4, with D unclear. Germline loops: CDR1 SGHTA, CDR2 FQGNSA. The CDR3 runs to 16 residues. V was trimmed by 1 base and J by 4 bases, leaving 14 bases between them. The CDR3 is CASSLEGRPPKNIQYF. For the CDR3, the DNA is TGTGCCAGCAGCTTAGAGGGCAGGCCGCCTAAAAACATTCAGTACTTC.